This T cell receptor beta chain was captured by sequencing in a study of post-analysis software for immune sequencing data. Trimming shortened V by 5 bases and J by 2 bases, and 18 bases separated the two germline ends. The CDR3 consists of 16 residues. Per germline, CDR1 DFQATT and CDR2 SNEGSKA (reference sequence). As regards this clonotype: No antigen is known for it.

Broader study findings: Patients showed TRBV5-6, TRBV5-1 and TRBV20-1 among five TRBV segments more frequent than in controls.

The TCR beta cDNA libraries contained unique molecular identifiers. A population of 1 to 10 million T cells gave rise to around 480,000 cDNA molecules. TCRdb reprocessed the PCR reads with MiXCR, giving one entry per CDR3 protein. The top ten hold 4.5% to 7.5% of the sample, which has about 540,000 distinct CDR3 sequences, around 34% seen once. What was sequenced was blood. The receptor was isolated from a girl between 2 and 17 years old with multiple sclerosis. The V gene is TRBV20-1, the J gene TRBJ2-2; TRBD1 might be the D (7 bases). DNA of the CDR3: TGCAGTGCTGCCAGGGGGACTTCCGATAACACCGGGGAGCTGTTTTTT. Protein: CSAARGTSDNTGELFF.